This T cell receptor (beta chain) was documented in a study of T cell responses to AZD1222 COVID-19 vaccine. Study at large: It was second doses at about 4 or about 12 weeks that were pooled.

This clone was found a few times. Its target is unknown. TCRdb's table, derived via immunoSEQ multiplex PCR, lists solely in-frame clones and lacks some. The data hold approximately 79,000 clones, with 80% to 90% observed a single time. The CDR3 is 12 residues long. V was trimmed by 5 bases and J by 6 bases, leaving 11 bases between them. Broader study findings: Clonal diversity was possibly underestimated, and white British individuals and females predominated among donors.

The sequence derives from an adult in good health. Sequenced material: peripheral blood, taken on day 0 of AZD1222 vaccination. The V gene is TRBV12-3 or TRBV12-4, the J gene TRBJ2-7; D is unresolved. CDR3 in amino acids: CASSRRVPEQYF. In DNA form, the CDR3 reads TGTGCCAGCAGTCGCCGGGTCCCCGAGCAGTACTTC.